This entry is about one TCR beta chain. Its antigen is as yet unknown. Primers included in the PCR were 60 Vbeta and 13 Jbeta primers. Produced via immunoSEQ multiplex PCR; TCRdb's table is partial and in-frame only. The sample has around 110,000 clones; around 77% are singletons. Unrecorded immune exposure was likely among donors, who were nominally healthy when sampled. This sample was included in a study of cytomegalovirus exposure and HLA in healthy donors. Study outcomes and limitations: A later analysis found common viral pathogens apparently linked to several of the most significant clusters. It has been reported that TCR beta sequences accurately predicted the HLA-A and HLA-B alleles of most subjects. Sequencing likely generated an artifact that appeared as a cluster of highly shared sequence variants.

V was cut by 1 base and J by 0 bases, with 10 bases left in between. Germline CDR1 is SGHTA and CDR2 is FQGNSA. The CDR3 runs to 15 residues. The clonotype originates from a man aged 18-30 years in good health and CMV-seronegative. The chain joins TRBV7-2 to TRBJ2-7; possible D gene TRBD2, 6 bases. Input material: PBMCs. The CDR3 nucleotides read TGTGCCAGCAGCTTAGTGGCGACTAGCTCCTACGAGCAGTACTTC. This gives the protein CASSLVATSSYEQYF.